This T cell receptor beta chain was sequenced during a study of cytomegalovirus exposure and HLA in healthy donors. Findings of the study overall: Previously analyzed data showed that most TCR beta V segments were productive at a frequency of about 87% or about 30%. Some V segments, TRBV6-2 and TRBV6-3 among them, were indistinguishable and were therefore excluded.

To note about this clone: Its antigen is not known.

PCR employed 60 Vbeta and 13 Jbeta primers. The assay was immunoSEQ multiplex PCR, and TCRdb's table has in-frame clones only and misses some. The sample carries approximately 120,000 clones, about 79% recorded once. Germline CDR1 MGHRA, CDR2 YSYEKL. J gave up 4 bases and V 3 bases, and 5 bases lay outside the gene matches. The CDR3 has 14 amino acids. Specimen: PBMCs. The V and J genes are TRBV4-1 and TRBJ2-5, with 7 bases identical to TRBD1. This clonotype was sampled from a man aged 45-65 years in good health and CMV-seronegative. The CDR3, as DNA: TGCGCCAGCAGCCAGACAGGGATCCGAGAGACCCAGTACTTC. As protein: CASSQTGIRETQYF.